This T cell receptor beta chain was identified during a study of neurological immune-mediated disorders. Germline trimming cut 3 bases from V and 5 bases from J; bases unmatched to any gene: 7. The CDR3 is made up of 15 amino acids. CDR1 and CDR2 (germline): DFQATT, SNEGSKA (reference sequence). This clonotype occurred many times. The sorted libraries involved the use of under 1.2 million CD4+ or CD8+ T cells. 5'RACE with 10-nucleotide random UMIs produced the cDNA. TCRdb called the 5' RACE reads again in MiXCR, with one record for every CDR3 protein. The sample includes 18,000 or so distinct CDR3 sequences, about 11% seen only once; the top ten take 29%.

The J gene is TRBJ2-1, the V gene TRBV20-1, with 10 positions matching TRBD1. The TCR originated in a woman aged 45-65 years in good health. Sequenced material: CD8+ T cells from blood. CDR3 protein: CSASPLGTGDNEQFF. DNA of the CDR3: TGCAGTGCTAGTCCCCTGGGGACAGGGGACAATGAGCAGTTCTTC.